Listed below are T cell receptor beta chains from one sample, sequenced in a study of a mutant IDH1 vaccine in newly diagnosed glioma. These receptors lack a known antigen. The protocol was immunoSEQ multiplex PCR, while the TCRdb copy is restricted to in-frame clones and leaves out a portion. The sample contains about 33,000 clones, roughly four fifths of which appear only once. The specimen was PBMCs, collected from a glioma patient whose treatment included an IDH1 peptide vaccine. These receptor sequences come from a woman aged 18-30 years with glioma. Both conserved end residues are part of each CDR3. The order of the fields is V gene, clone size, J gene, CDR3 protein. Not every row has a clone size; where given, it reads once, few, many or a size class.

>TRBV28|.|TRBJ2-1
CASSWGYRYNEQFF
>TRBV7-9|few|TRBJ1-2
CASSPTGQGHGYTF
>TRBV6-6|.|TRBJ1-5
CASSSFGGPNQPQHF
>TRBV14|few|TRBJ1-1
CASSQGQWAEAFF
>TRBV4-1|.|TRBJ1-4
CASSQGTGGDEKLFF
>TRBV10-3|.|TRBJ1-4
CAISDPGVPNEKLFF
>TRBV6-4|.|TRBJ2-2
CASSELEAPNTGELFF
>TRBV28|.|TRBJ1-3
CASSLGYFSGNTIYF
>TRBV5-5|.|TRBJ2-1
CASSLEPYNEQFF
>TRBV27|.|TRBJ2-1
CASSFGGAGGNEQFF
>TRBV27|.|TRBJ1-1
CASSPSPGGGKAEAFF
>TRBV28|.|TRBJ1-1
CASSLWQVNTEAFF
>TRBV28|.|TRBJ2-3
CASSLGGRDTQYF
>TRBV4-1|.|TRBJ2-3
CASSPSGTSVDTQYF
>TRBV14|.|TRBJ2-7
CASSPPWRVNVEQYF
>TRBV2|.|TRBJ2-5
CASSDVEETQYF
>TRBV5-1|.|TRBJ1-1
CASSLETASEAFF
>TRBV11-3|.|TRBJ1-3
CASSLDGPGSGNTIYF
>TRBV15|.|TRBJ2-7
CATSREVGTGGEQYF
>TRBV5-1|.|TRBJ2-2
CASSLGGLADTGELFF
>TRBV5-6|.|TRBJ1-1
CASSLEGMPFF
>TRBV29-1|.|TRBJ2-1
CSVEAQGYEQFF
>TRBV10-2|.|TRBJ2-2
CATNKNTGELFF
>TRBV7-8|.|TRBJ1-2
CASSLWGAVYGYTF
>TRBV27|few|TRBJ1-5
CASSFTGAINQPQHF
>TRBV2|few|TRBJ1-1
CASSDGRQNTEAFF
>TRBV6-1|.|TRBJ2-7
CASSAATGPYEQYF
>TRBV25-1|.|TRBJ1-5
CASTGASSNQPQHF
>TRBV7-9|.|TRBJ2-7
CASSLPVAGVSYEQYF
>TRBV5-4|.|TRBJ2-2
CASSSGTSATGELFF
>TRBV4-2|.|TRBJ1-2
CASSQGRDFYGYTF
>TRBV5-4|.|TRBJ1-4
CASSLGGQPNEKLFF
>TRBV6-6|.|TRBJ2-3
CASSSTSNGADTQYF